This TCR beta chain emerged from a study of T-cell memory formation after mild COVID-19. Study-level information: Largely, TCR clusters stayed within a single donor. Whole-study results and caveats: Certain responding clones were present in pre-infection memory, suggesting participation of cross-reactive memory. Second-wave clones peaking on day 37 lacked confirmed SARS-CoV-2 specificity.

Trimming took 4 bases from V and 3 from J, leaving 12 bases between them. Germline lookup yields CDR1 MNHEY and CDR2 SMNVEV (reference sequence). CDR3 length: 14 residues. In TCRdb, the 5' RACE reads were re-called with MiXCR into one record per CDR3 protein. The repertoire holds about 560,000 distinct CDR3 sequences, with 17% as singletons. This clonotype was picked up a small number of times. The antigen is unknown. Material: PBMCs or a T cell subset sorted from them (not recorded which). This TCR derives from an adult woman who had mild COVID-19 (a few samples of this study predate the infection). Cell type and time point are not known. V is TRBV27 and J is TRBJ1-1; no firm D call. CDR3 nucleotides: TGTGCCAGCAGTTCCCGGACGGATCACACTGAAGCTTTCTTT. Translating gives CASSSRTDHTEAFF.